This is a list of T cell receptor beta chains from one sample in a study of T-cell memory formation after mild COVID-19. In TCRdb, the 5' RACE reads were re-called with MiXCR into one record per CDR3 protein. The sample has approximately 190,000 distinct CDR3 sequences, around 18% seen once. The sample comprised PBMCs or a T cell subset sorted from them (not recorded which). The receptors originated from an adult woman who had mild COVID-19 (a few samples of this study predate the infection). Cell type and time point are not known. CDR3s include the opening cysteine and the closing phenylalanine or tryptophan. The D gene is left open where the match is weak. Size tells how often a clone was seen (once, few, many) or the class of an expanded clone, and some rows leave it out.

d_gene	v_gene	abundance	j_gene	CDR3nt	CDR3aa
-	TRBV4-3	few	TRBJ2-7	TGCGCCAGCAGCCAAGTCGTATCTGGGAACAGCCCCTACGAGCAGTACTTC	CASSQVVSGNSPYEQYF
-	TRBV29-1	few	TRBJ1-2	TGCAGCGTTGGCGGGGGAACTAACTATGGCTACACCTTC	CSVGGGTNYGYTF
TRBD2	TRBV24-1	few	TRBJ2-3	TGTGCCACCAGTGATCCCGGACTAGCCGGCACAGATACGCAGTATTTT	CATSDPGLAGTDTQYF
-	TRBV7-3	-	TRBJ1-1	TGTGCCAGCAGCGGCGGATCCAACACTGAAGCTTTCTTT	CASSGGSNTEAFF
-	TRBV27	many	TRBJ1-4	TGTGCCAGCAGTTTCTCCGGGACTAATGAAAAACTGTTTTTT	CASSFSGTNEKLFF
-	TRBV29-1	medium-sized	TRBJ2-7	TGCAGCGTTGGAGGGGCGGGAAACGAGCAGTACTTC	CSVGGAGNEQYF
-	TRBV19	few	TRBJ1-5	TGTGCCAGTAGTATAGACAGGGGCGGCAATCAGCCCCAGCATTTT	CASSIDRGGNQPQHF
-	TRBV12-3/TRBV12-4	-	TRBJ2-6	TGTGCCAGCAGTAGCCGAAGAGCTGTTTATTCTGGGGCCAACGTCCTGACTTTC	CASSSRRAVYSGANVLTF
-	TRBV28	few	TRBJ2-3	TGTGCCAGCAGTTCTCCTAGCACAGATACGCAGTATTTT	CASSSPSTDTQYF
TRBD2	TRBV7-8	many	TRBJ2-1	TGTGCCAGCAGCTCTAGCGGGGGGCTCTACAATGAGCAGTTCTTC	CASSSSGGLYNEQFF
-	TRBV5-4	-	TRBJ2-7	TGTGCCAGCAGCTTAAGAGTGGGGGCAGGTATCTACGAGCAGTACTTC	CASSLRVGAGIYEQYF
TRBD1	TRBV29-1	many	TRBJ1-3	TGCAGCGCCAGGGGGATGGGGAGCTCTGGAAACACCATATATTTT	CSARGMGSSGNTIYF
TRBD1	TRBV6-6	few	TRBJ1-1	TGTGCCAGCAGTTTGGCAGGGGGCAAGACTGAAGCTTTCTTT	CASSLAGGKTEAFF
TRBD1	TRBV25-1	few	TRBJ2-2	TGTGCCAGCAGTGTTGGACAGGGATTCGGGGAGCTGTTTTTT	CASSVGQGFGELFF
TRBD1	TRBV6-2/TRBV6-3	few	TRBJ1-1	TGTGCCAGCAGTGCCCGGGACAGGGGGTACACTGAAGCTTTCTTT	CASSARDRGYTEAFF
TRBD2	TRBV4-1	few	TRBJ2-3	TGCGCCAGCAGCCAAGCCGTCCTAGCGGGGGGTTCAGATACGCAGTATTTT	CASSQAVLAGGSDTQYF
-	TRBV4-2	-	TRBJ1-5	TGTGCCAGCAGCCAAGATAGAACAGTTAACAATCAGCCCCAGCATTTT	CASSQDRTVNNQPQHF
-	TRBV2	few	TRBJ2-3	TGTGCCAGCAGTGGCTTAACAGGGAGAACAGATACGCAGTATTTT	CASSGLTGRTDTQYF
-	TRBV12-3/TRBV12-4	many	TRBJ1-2	TGTGCCAGCAGTTTACTGGGGCCGCGTTGGGGCTACACCTTC	CASSLLGPRWGYTF
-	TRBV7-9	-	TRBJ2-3	TGTGCCAGCAGCCGCCCTTGGGTGACTAGTTCGACAGATACGCAGTATTTT	CASSRPWVTSSTDTQYF
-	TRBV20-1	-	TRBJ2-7	TGCAGTGCAAGGTTGGCAAAGGGACCCTACGAGCAGTACTTC	CSARLAKGPYEQYF
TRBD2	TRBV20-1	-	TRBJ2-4	TGCAGTGCTAGGACTAGCGGGAATCCCGCGGCCAAAAACATTCAGTACTTC	CSARTSGNPAAKNIQYF
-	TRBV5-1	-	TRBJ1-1	TGCGCCAGCAGCTTGGAACCGGGGAGGAACACTGAAGCTTTCTTT	CASSLEPGRNTEAFF
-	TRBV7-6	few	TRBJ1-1	TGTGCCAGCAGCACACCGGGTCGGGGGAACACTGAAGCTTTCTTT	CASSTPGRGNTEAFF
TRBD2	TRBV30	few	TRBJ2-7	TGTGCCTGGGAGCGGGGGGCCTTCTACGAGCAGTACTTC	CAWERGAFYEQYF
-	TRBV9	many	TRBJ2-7	TGTGCCAGCAGCCCGCAGGTCTCCTACGAGCAGTACTTC	CASSPQVSYEQYF
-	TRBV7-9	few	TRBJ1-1	TGTGCCAGCAGCGCGTTTTTGGGGATGAACACTGAAGCTTTCTTT	CASSAFLGMNTEAFF
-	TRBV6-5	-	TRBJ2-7	TGTGCCAGCAGTCAACAGGGTAGGGACGAGCAGTACTTC	CASSQQGRDEQYF
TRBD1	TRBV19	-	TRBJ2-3	TGTGCCAGTATCCTGACAGGGAGTGGGACAGATACGCAGTATTTT	CASILTGSGTDTQYF
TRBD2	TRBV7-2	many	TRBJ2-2	TGTGCCAGCAGAGAAACTAGCGGGGGTTTTACCGGGGAGCTGTTTTTT	CASRETSGGFTGELFF
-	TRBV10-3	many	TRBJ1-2	TGTGCCATCAGTGAACAGGGAGTCTATGGCTACACCTTC	CAISEQGVYGYTF
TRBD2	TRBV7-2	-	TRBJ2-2	TGTGCCAGCAGCCCTCGGCGGACTAGCGGGAGCACGAACACCGGGGAGCTGTTTTTT	CASSPRRTSGSTNTGELFF
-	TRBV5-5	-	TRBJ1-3	TGTGCCAGCAGCCCCTGGACAGCGGACTCTGGAAACACCATATATTTT	CASSPWTADSGNTIYF
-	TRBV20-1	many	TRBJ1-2	TGCAGTGCTAGAGATGTTATGGGGGTCTATGGCTACACCTTC	CSARDVMGVYGYTF
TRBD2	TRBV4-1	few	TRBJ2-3	TGCGCCAGCAGCCACTTAGCGGGGACAGATACGCAGTATTTT	CASSHLAGTDTQYF
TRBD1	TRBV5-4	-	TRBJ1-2	TGTGCCAGCAGCCCAGGACAGGGCGGCTACACCTTC	CASSPGQGGYTF
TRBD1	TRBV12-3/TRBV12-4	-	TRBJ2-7	TGTGCCAGCAATCAGGGGGCGGGGGAGCAGTACTTC	CASNQGAGEQYF
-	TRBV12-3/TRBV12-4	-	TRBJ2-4	TGTGCCAGCAGTTTAGATCCCCCGGACAGTGACATTCAGTACTTC	CASSLDPPDSDIQYF
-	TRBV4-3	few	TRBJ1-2	TGCGCCAGCAGCCAAGCAGTCAGCTATGGCTACACCTTC	CASSQAVSYGYTF
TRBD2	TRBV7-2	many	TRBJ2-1	TGTGCCAGCAGCACCCGGACTAGCGGGATCCCCTACCCCAATGAGCAGTTCTTC	CASSTRTSGIPYPNEQFF
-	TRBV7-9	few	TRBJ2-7	TGTGCCAGCAGCTCGACAGATACTCTCTCCTACGAGCAGTACTTC	CASSSTDTLSYEQYF
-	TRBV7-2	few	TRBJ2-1	TGTGCCAGCAGAACTGAAGGCTCCTACAATGAGCAGTTCTTC	CASRTEGSYNEQFF
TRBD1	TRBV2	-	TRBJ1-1	TGTGCCAGCAAGGGGACAGGTCTCAACACTGAAGCTTTCTTT	CASKGTGLNTEAFF
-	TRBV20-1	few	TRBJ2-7	TGCAGTGCTAGGCGGGGTTCCCACGAGCAGTACTTC	CSARRGSHEQYF
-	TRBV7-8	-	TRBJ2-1	TGTGCCAGCAGCTTAGCTCCCTGGGCCAGGGGCCCCCACTCCTACAATGAGCAGTTCTTC	CASSLAPWARGPHSYNEQFF
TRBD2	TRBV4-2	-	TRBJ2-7	TGTGCCAGCAGCCAAGAGCCTAGCGGGGGCTGGGGGGAGCAGTACTTC	CASSQEPSGGWGEQYF
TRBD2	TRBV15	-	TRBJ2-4	TGTGCCACCAGCAGCCCCCCGAGCGGGAAACACATTCAGTACTTC	CATSSPPSGKHIQYF
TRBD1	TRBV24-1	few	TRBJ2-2	TGTGCCACCGGGACAGCGAACACCGGGGAGCTGTTTTTT	CATGTANTGELFF
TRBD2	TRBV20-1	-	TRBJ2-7	TGCAGTGCTAGAGACCGACTAGCGGGAGGGAGGGAGCAGTACTTC	CSARDRLAGGREQYF
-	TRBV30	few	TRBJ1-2	TGTGCCTGGGAGGGGGGAAACTATGGCTACACCTTC	CAWEGGNYGYTF
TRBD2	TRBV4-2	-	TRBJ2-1	TGTGCCAGCAGCCAAAACGGGGGGACGTACAATGAGCAGTTCTTC	CASSQNGGTYNEQFF
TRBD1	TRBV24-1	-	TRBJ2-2	TGTGCCACCAGTGGCTATCGGACAGGGGGCAACACCGGGGAGCTGTTTTTT	CATSGYRTGGNTGELFF
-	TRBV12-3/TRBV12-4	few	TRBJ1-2	TGTGCCAGCAGTTTAGACAGGACCAAGCACTTC	CASSLDRTKHF
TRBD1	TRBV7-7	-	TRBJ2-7	TGTGCCAGCAGCCCGCGACAGGGTCCAGGCTACGAGCAGTACTTC	CASSPRQGPGYEQYF